These 10 T cell receptor beta chains originate from one sample sequenced in a study of shared clonotypes between healthy human individuals. The assay was immunoSEQ multiplex PCR, and TCRdb's table has in-frame clones only and misses some. In the table there are about 480,000 clones, roughly 79% of which are singletons. Material: PBMCs. These receptors were obtained from a woman between 35 and 50 years old in good health. Some clones in this sample may be carry-over from other donors' samples.

This sequence joins TRBV5-1 and TRBJ2-1; 12 bases line up with TRBD2. The CDR3 extends over 17 amino acids. Trimming removed 4 bases from V and 6 bases from J; junction bases left unmatched: 11. In germline, CDR1 is SGHRS, CDR2 YFSETQ. The CDR3 DNA is TGCGCCAGCAGCACCGGACTAGCGGGATATGTGTTCAATGAGCAGTTCTTC. Protein: CASSTGLAGYVFNEQFF.

The chain carries TRBV11-2 and TRBJ1-4; a possible D gene is TRBD1 (6 bases). The CDR3 covers 15 residues. V was shortened by 5 bases and J by 9 bases, with 19 bases between the two germline ends. In germline, CDR1 is SGHAT, CDR2 FQNNGV. The CDR3 here is CASSPGAGREQKLFF. DNA for the CDR3: TGTGCCAGCAGCCCGGGGGCAGGCCGGGAGCAAAAACTGTTTTTT. The full variable domain, rest sourced from reference TRBV11-2 and TRBJ1-4, is EAGVAQSPRYKIIEKRQSVAFWCNPISGHATLYWYQQILGQGPKLLIQFQNNGVVDDSQLPKDRFSAERLKGVDSTLKIQPAKLEDSAVYLCASSPGAGREQKLFFGSGTQLSVL.

This chain links TRBV9 with TRBJ1-4; tentatively, D is TRBD1 (5 bases). Germline-derived CDR1 and CDR2 are SGDLS and YYNGEE. This CDR3 spans 15 amino acids. V dropped 4 bases and J dropped 4 bases, with 14 bases sitting between them. This chain's CDR3 is CASSTRQTLNEKLFF. CDR3 DNA: TGTGCCAGCAGCACCCGACAGACCCTTAATGAAAAACTGTTTTTT.

The genes are TRBV7-3 and TRBJ2-3, with TRBD2 identical over 11 bases. The CDR3 is 15 residues long. Germline CDR1 reads SGHTA; CDR2 reads FQGTGA. After removal of 3 bases from V and 3 bases from J, the junction contained 2 bases not matched to a gene. CDR3 loop: CASSLTSGITDTQYF. The DNA for the CDR3 is TGTGCCAGCAGCTTGACTAGCGGGATTACAGATACGCAGTATTTT.

The chain is built from TRBV11-3 and TRBJ2-1, with 7 bases lining up with TRBD2. Germline V gives CDR1 SGHNT, CDR2 YENEEA. V shed 3 bases and J 5 bases; nucleotides not matched to a gene: 4. This CDR3 spans 14 amino acids. CDR3 protein: CASSLMGLNNEQFF. The CDR3 DNA is TGTGCCAGCAGCTTGATGGGACTAAACAATGAGCAGTTCTTC.

DNA of the CDR3: TGTGCCAGCAGTTTGACGGATACCTACGAGCAGTACTTC. It translates to CASSLTDTYEQYF. The chain uses TRBV28 and TRBJ2-7; D uncertain. Germline V gene data show CDR1 as MDHEN and CDR2 as SYDVKM. The CDR3 consists of 13 residues. The V gene lost 3 bases and the J gene lost 2 bases, with 8 bases spanning the gap.

This clone was detected once. The V gene is TRBV15, the J gene TRBJ2-7; no firm D call. The germline V gene encodes CDR1 LNHNV and CDR2 YYDKDF (reference sequence). There are 14 residues in the CDR3. V was clipped by 0 bases and J by 2 bases, with 8 bases between them. The CDR3 region is CATSRDMPPYEQYF. In nucleotides, the CDR3 is TGTGCCACCAGCAGAGATATGCCTCCCTACGAGCAGTACTTC.

The chain recombines TRBV11-1 with TRBJ2-5; tentatively, D is TRBD1 (6 bases). CDR1 SGHAT and CDR2 FQDESV come from the germline V gene (reference sequence). The CDR3 spans 14 residues. Trimming removed 5 bases from V and 5 bases from J, with 15 bases in between. CDR3 nucleotides: TGTGCCAGCAGCAGTGGCAGGGGCTGGGAGACCCAGTACTTC. Its protein is CASSSGRGWETQYF.

The V and J genes are TRBV2 and TRBJ2-1, with 11 nucleotides matching TRBD1. The CDR3 loop spans 14 amino acids. Germline CDR1 SNHLY, CDR2 FYNNEI. V lost 7 bases and J lost 8; bases outside the gene matches: 7. The CDR3 is CASNRDRGSHEQFF. The DNA of the CDR3 is TGTGCCAGCAATAGGGACAGGGGGTCCCATGAGCAGTTCTTC.

V usage is TRBV7-9 and J usage is TRBJ2-1, with 10 bases aligning to TRBD2. CDR3 length: 16 amino acids. The J segment lost 3 bases and the V segment lost 8 bases, leaving 10 bases of the junction unmatched. Per germline, CDR1 SEHNR and CDR2 FQNEAQ (reference sequence). CDR3 region: CASSSLAGRGYNEQFF. CDR3 DNA sequence: TGTGCCAGCTCTTCACTAGCGGGACGAGGCTACAATGAGCAGTTCTTC. The variable domain in full, with the rest retrieved from reference TRBV7-9 and TRBJ2-1, is DTGVSQNPRHKITKRGQNVTFRCDPISEHNRLYWYRQTLGQGPEFLTYFQNEAQLEKSRLLSDRFSAERPKGSFSTLEIQRTEQGDSAMYLCASSSLAGRGYNEQFFGPGTRLTVL.